The rows below give T cell receptor beta chains drawn from one sample of a study of blood T cell repertoires in COVID-19. Sequenced by immunoSEQ multiplex PCR; TCRdb stores in-frame clones only, minus some. This sample yields roughly 250,000 clones, of which 65% to 85% are seen a single time; around 14% belongs to the top ten. The sequencing input was peripheral blood. These receptors were collected from a person aged 70 to 85 with COVID-19, enrolled during active disease. Each CDR3 is given with its conserved first and last residue. The D gene is left open where the match is weak. Clone sizes are given selectively: once, few, many, or a class where the clone is expanded.

V	J	size	length	D	CDR3	DNA
TRBV25-1	TRBJ2-5	-	16	TRBD2	CASSKLAGAEQETQYF	TGTGCCAGCAGTAAACTAGCGGGGGCTGAACAAGAGACCCAGTACTTC
TRBV5-1	TRBJ1-6	few	12	-	CASSTLAGPLHF	TGCGCCAGCAGCACGTTGGCGGGACCCCTCCACTTT
TRBV3-1/TRBV3-2	TRBJ1-4	-	14	TRBD1	CASSRRDRDGKLFF	TGTGCCAGCAGTCGCCGGGACAGGGACGGAAAACTGTTTTTT
TRBV27	TRBJ2-1	-	14	-	CASSLGGSYNEQFF	TGTGCCAGCAGTTTAGGGGGGTCCTACAATGAGCAGTTCTTC
TRBV9	TRBJ2-3	-	16	TRBD2	CASSDLTSGGADTQYF	TGTGCCAGCAGCGACCTAACTAGCGGGGGGGCTGATACGCAGTATTTT
TRBV7-9	TRBJ2-7	-	17	TRBD1	CASSFFFRGRRRNEQHF	TGTGCCAGCAGCTTTTTCTTCAGGGGGCGGCGTCGGAACGAGCAGCACTTC
TRBV18	TRBJ2-5	-	17	TRBD2	CASSEMDGGVSGETQYF	TGTGCCAGCTCTGAGATGGACGGGGGGGTCTCGGGAGAGACCCAGTACTTC
TRBV7-3	TRBJ2-1	-	15	-	CASSLSRGSDNEQFF	TGTGCCAGCAGCTTATCCAGGGGCTCGGACAATGAGCAGTTCTTC
TRBV4-3	TRBJ1-1	few	16	-	CASSQGGGSERTEAFF	TGCGCCAGCAGCCAAGGGGGGGGCTCCGAGAGGACTGAAGCTTTCTTT
TRBV18	TRBJ1-4	-	16	-	CASSPGHRVTNEKLFF	TGTGCCAGCTCACCGGGACACAGAGTAACTAATGAAAAACTGTTTTTT
TRBV30	TRBJ2-2	-	15	-	CAWTRGAGVAGELFF	TGTGCCTGGACTCGGGGGGCGGGAGTCGCCGGGGAGCTGTTTTTT